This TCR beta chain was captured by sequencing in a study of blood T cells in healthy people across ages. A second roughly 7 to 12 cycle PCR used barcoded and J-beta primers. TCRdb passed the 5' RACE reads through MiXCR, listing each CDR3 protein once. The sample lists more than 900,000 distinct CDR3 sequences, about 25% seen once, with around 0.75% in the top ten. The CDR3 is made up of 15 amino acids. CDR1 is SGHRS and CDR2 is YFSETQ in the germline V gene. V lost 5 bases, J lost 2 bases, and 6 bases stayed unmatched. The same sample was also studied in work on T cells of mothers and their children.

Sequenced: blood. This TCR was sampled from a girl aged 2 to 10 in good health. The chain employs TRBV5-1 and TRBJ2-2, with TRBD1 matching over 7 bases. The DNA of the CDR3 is TGCGCCAGCAGTTCAGGGGGTTTCAACACCGGGGAGCTGTTTTTT. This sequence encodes CASSSGGFNTGELFF.